Each of the 14 T cell receptor beta chains below was sequenced from the same sample in a study of blood T cell repertoires in COVID-19. The data were produced by immunoSEQ multiplex PCR, yet TCRdb's version contains in-frame clones alone and is incomplete. The sample includes hundreds of thousands of clones, under 90% of them seen just once. The sequenced sample consisted of peripheral blood. The origin of the receptors is a woman aged 40 to 50 with active or convalescent COVID-19.

The sample holds one count of this clone. The CDR3 coding sequence is TGTGCCAGCAGCCAAACGCCGGGACAGGGGGCTGACGAGCAGTACTTC. Residues: CASSQTPGQGADEQYF. This chain uses TRBV9 with TRBJ2-7; TRBD1 matches at 12 bases. The V gene's germline CDR1 is SGDLS and CDR2 YYNGEE. The CDR3 runs 16 residues. V trimming: 4 bases; J trimming: 5 bases; junction bases outside the gene matches: 10.

The chain carries TRBV27 and TRBJ1-2; D may be TRBD1 (6 bases). V was cut by 5 bases and J by 2 bases, with 12 bases left in between. Germline V gives CDR1 MNHEY, CDR2 SMNVEV (reference sequence). CDR3 length equals 14 residues. The CDR3 DNA reads as TGTGCCAGCAGTCCTTCAACAGGGAACTATGGCTACACCTTC. Translation: CASSPSTGNYGYTF.

This chain uses TRBV6-7 with TRBJ1-1; tentative D call: TRBD1 (5 bases). TRBV6-7 carries the ORF label, with uncertain function. The CDR3 extends over 16 amino acids. Trimming cost V 10 bases and J 1 base, with 22 bases left between them. The chain's CDR3 is CATGGVLHDPNTEAFF. CDR3 nucleotide sequence: TGTGCCACCGGAGGGGTACTTCATGACCCGAACACTGAAGCTTTCTTT.

This clone was recorded a few times. V gene TRBV7-9 combines with J gene TRBJ1-1; 10 bases map to TRBD1. CDR3 length: 13 amino acids. Germline loops: CDR1 SEHNR, CDR2 FQNEAQ (reference sequence). V dropped 5 bases and J dropped 11; count of bases not matched to a gene: 8. CDR3 bases: TGTGCCAGCAGCCCCGGACAGGGGGAGGACGCTTTCTTT. Protein: CASSPGQGEDAFF.

This clone was detected once. The rearrangement links TRBV11-3 to TRBJ1-1; D gene unclear. Per the germline V gene, CDR1 is SGHNT and CDR2 is YENEEA. V lost 1 base and J 1 base, leaving 7 bases between the germline ends. The CDR3 sequence is 14 residues long. The CDR3 DNA follows: TGTGCCAGCAGCTTAGGTGGGCAGAACACTGAAGCTTTCTTT. Translating it yields CASSLGGQNTEAFF.

The V gene is TRBV9, the J gene TRBJ2-5, with 9 bases lining up with TRBD2. The CDR3 consists of 14 residues. Germline V CDR1 and CDR2: SGDLS, YYNGEE. The V gene end was trimmed by 1 base and the J gene end by 5 bases; junction bases not matched to a gene: 3. Written as DNA, the CDR3 is TGTGCCAGCAGCGTAAATAGCGGGAGTGAGACCCAGTACTTC. It translates to CASSVNSGSETQYF. The whole variable domain, filled in from reference TRBV9 and TRBJ2-5, reads DSGVTQTPKHLITATGQRVTLRCSPRSGDLSVYWYQQSLDQGLQFLIQYYNGEERAKGNILERFSAQQFPDLHSELNLSSLELGDSALYFCASSVNSGSETQYFGPGTRLLVL.

This chain links TRBV13 with TRBJ2-1; 13 bases are a match to TRBD2. This CDR3 spans 17 amino acids. The germline CDR1 and CDR2 sequences are PRHDT and FYEKMQ (reference sequence). V was pared by 1 base and J by 8 bases, with 8 bases of the junction left unmatched. For the CDR3, the DNA is TGTGCCAGCAGCTTAGCCCCAACTAGCGGGGGGGTCGATGAGCAGTTCTTC. This sequence encodes CASSLAPTSGGVDEQFF.

This chain uses TRBV7-2 with TRBJ2-3; 8 bases align to TRBD1. Germline CDR1 and CDR2: SGHTA and FQGNSA. CDR3 size: 16 residues. The V and J ends lost 4 bases and 7 bases, in that order; junction bases with no gene match: 13. Here the CDR3 reads CASSSPPGTGHHTQYF. CDR3 bases: TGTGCCAGCAGCTCCCCCCCCGGGACAGGACACCATACGCAGTATTTT.

The CDR3 sequence: CASSFTGVGDTQYF. In nucleotides, the CDR3 is TGTGCCAGCAGCTTCACAGGGGTAGGAGATACGCAGTATTTT. This chain joins TRBV5-8 and TRBJ2-3, with 7 nucleotides matching TRBD1. The germline gives CDR1 SGHTS, CDR2 YDEGEE. V shed 2 bases, J shed 5 bases, and the junction held 5 bases outside the gene matches. The CDR3 has 14 residues.

The chain carries TRBV6-1 and TRBJ1-3, with D perhaps matching TRBD1 (6 bases). The V end lost 0 bases, the J end lost 3 bases, and 12 bases lay between the germline ends. Germline values: CDR1 MNHNS, CDR2 SASEGT. This CDR3 has 16 residues. CDR3 residues: CASSEAEAGVGNTIYF. The DNA for the CDR3 is TGTGCCAGCAGTGAAGCCGAGGCAGGGGTTGGAAACACCATATATTTT.

The chain employs TRBV13 and TRBJ2-1; 7 positions match TRBD2. This CDR3 is 15 amino acids long. Germline CDR1 and CDR2: PRHDT and FYEKMQ (reference sequence). With 1 base clipped from V and 6 bases from J, the junction kept 6 bases outside the gene matches. The CDR3 region is CASSLDAGAANEQFF. The CDR3 region has the DNA TGTGCCAGCAGCTTAGACGCGGGAGCCGCCAATGAGCAGTTCTTC.

CDR3 sequence (DNA): TGCGCCAGCAGCCAGTTCGGTGAGGGGGCCCTTTCCGGGGAGCTGTTTTTT. Its translation is CASSQFGEGALSGELFF. V and J are TRBV4-1 and TRBJ2-2, with 7 bases that match TRBD1. V shed 3 bases, J shed 6 bases, and the junction held 13 bases outside the gene matches. The CDR3 spans 17 residues. CDR1 is MGHRA and CDR2 is YSYEKL in the germline V gene.

J is TRBJ2-7 and V is TRBV18, with TRBD1 matching 8 bases. V lost 1 base and J lost 5; bases outside the gene matches: 1. This CDR3 is built from 13 residues. CDR1 and CDR2 (germline): KGHSH, LQKENI. In nucleotides, the CDR3 is TGTGCCAGCTCACCACAGACAGGGGACGAGCAGTACTTC. It translates to CASSPQTGDEQYF.

The J gene is TRBJ2-7, the V gene TRBV27; 8 bases are shared with TRBD1. There are 15 residues in the CDR3. Unmatched junction bases numbered 5, after V lost 4 bases and J lost 0 bases. Looked up from germline, CDR1 is MNHEY and CDR2 is SMNVEV (reference sequence). In nucleotides, the CDR3 is TGTGCCAGCAGTTCGCGGACAGGGACCTCCTACGAGCAGTACTTC. As protein: CASSSRTGTSYEQYF.